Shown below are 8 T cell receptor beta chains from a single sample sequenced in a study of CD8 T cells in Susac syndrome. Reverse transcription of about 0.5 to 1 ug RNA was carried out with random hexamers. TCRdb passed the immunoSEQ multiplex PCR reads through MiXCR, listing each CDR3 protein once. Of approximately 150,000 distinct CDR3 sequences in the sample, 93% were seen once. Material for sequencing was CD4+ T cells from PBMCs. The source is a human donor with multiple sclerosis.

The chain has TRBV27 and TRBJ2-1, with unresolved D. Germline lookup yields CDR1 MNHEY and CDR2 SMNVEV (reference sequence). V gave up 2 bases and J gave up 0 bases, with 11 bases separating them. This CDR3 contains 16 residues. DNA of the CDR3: TGTGCCAGCAGTTTAAAGTATCCGAGCTCCTACAATGAGCAGTTCTTC. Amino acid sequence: CASSLKYPSSYNEQFF.

CDR3 sequence (DNA): TGTGCCTGGAGTGGGACTAGCGGGAGAATCCAGTACTTC. Its protein is CAWSGTSGRIQYF. The J gene is TRBJ2-5, the V gene TRBV30; 13 nucleotides line up with TRBD2. From germline, CDR1 is GTSNPN and CDR2 SVGIG (reference sequence). Trimming removed 1 base from V and 10 bases from J; junction bases left unmatched: 3. The CDR3 sequence is 13 residues long.

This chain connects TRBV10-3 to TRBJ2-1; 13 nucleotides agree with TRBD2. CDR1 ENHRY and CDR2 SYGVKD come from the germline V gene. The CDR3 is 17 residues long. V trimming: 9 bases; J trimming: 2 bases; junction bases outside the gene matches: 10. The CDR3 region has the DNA TGTGCCATTCGGACTAGCGGGAGTGGGGTTGCCTACAATGAGCAGTTCTTC. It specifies CAIRTSGSGVAYNEQFF.

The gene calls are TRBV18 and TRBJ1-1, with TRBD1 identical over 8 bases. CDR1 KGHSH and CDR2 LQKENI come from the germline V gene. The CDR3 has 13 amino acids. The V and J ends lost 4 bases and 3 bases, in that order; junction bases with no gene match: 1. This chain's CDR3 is CASSLQGDTEAFF. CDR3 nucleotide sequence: TGTGCCAGCTCACTACAGGGGGACACTGAAGCTTTCTTT.

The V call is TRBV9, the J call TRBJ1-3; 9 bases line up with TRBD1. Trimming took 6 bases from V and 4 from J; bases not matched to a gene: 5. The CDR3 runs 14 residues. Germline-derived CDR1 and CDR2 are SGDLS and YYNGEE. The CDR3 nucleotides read TGTGCCAGCAAGAGGACAGGGGAAGGAAACACCATATATTTT. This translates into CASKRTGEGNTIYF.

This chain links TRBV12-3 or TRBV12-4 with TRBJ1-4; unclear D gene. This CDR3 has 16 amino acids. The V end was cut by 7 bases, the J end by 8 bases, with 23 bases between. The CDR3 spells CASIPARRTSEEKLFF. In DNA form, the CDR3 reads TGTGCCAGCATCCCCGCACGGCGGACCTCTGAGGAAAAACTGTTTTTT.

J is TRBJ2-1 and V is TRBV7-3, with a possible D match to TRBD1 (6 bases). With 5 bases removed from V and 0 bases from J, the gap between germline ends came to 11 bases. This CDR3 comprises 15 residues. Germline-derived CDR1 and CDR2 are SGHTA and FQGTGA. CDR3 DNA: TGTGCCAGCAGCCGGACAGAGAGCTCCTACAATGAGCAGTTCTTC. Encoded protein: CASSRTESSYNEQFF.

The CDR3 nucleotides read TGTGCCAGCAGCTCGAGGGGAGGATATGAAAAACTGTTTTTT. It encodes CASSSRGGYEKLFF. The chain is built from TRBV7-9 and TRBJ1-4; D may be TRBD1 (5 bases). V was shortened by 4 bases and J by 6 bases, with 12 bases between the two germline ends. The CDR3 totals 14 residues. Germline-derived CDR1 and CDR2 are SEHNR and FQNEAQ (reference sequence). Combining the CDR3 with reference TRBV7-9 and TRBJ1-4 gives the whole variable domain DTGVSQNPRHKITKRGQNVTFRCDPISEHNRLYWYRQTLGQGPEFLTYFQNEAQLEKSRLLSDRFSAERPKGSFSTLEIQRTEQGDSAMYLCASSSRGGYEKLFFGSGTQLSVL.